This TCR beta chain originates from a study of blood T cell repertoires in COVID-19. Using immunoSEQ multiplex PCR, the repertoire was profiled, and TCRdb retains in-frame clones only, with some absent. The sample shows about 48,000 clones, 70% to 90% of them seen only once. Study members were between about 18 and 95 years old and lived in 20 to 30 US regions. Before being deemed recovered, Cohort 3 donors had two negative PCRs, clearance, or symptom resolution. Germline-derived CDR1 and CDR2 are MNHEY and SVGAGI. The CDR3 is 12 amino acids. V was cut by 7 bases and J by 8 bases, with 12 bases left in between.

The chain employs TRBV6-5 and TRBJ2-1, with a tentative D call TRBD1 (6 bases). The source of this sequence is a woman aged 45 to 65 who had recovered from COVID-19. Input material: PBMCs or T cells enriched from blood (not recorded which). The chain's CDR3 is CASISNRDEQFF. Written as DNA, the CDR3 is TGTGCCAGCATTTCAAACAGGGATGAGCAGTTCTTC.